Listed here is a single T cell receptor (beta chain). Its antigen remains unknown. This record comes from a study of T-cell memory formation after mild COVID-19. General study findings and limits: Memory cells collected pre-infection included some clones that later responded, suggesting cross-reactive memory joined. Nothing confirmed that second-wave clones peaking on day 37 were specific for SARS-CoV-2.

Each CDR3 protein gets one entry after TCRdb re-called the 5' RACE reads with MiXCR. The table has approximately 190,000 distinct CDR3 sequences, about a sixth seen once. This CDR3 spans 15 amino acids. Germline CDR1 and CDR2: SGHTA and FQGNSA. The V gene lost 5 bases and the J gene lost 5 bases, with 18 bases spanning the gap. The clonotype comes from an adult woman who had mild COVID-19 (a few samples of this study predate the infection). Cell type and time point are not known. The sequenced sample was PBMCs or a T cell subset sorted from them (not recorded which). This chain connects TRBV7-2 to TRBJ2-5, with D possibly TRBD2 on 5 matching bases. This CDR3 reads CASSPYQTGRETQYF. The CDR3, as DNA: TGTGCCAGCAGCCCCTACCAAACGGGAAGGGAGACCCAGTACTTC. Combining the CDR3 with reference TRBV7-2 and TRBJ2-5 gives the whole variable domain GAGVSQSPSNKVTEKGKDVELRCDPISGHTALYWYRQSLGQGLEFLIYFQGNSAPDKSGLPSDRFSAERTGGSVSTLTIQRTQQEDSAVYLCASSPYQTGRETQYFGPGTRLLVL.